The entry that follows covers one T cell receptor (beta chain) sequence. Its antigen is not identified. Germline CDR1 is DFQATT and CDR2 is SNEGSKA (reference sequence). Germline trimming cut 0 bases from V and 6 bases from J; bases unmatched to any gene: 7. This CDR3 has 15 residues. The TCR cDNA carried a universal primer site and UMIs from 5'RACE template switching. TCRdb passed the 5' RACE reads through MiXCR, listing each CDR3 protein once. The profile shows approximately 140,000 distinct CDR3 sequences, roughly 8% of them singletons. The data originate from a study of T cells after yellow fever vaccination. Study conclusions and caveats: Although the secondary response was weaker, it peaked faster, at day 5 versus 15.

The specimen comprised CD4+ T cells sorted from PBMCs, sampled 5 days after the yellow fever booster vaccination. This sequence was found in a young man who received the YFV17D yellow fever vaccine. V and J are TRBV20-1 and TRBJ2-1; 8 nucleotides agree with TRBD1. CDR3: CSAREPTGVVNEQFF. The CDR3 nucleotides are TGCAGTGCTAGAGAGCCGACAGGGGTCGTCAATGAGCAGTTCTTC.